This section outlines one T cell receptor (beta chain) sequence together with its context. Antigen unknown. This entry belongs to a study of siplizumab effects on memory and regulatory T cells. Study outcomes and limitations: Siplizumab caused a significant drop in alloreactive sequences traceable to unstimulated CD4+ memory cells. Naive T cells seemed more diverse than memory cells; they also seemed major alloresponse contributors.

Germline V gene lookup returns CDR1 GTSNPN and CDR2 SVGIG (reference sequence). The CDR3 has 13 residues. Trimming removed 5 bases at V and 0 bases at J, with 11 bases between. Produced via immunoSEQ multiplex PCR; TCRdb's table is partial and in-frame only. In the table there are some 97,000 clones, 92% of which are singletons. The specimen was Tregs sorted from blood. The source is a human donor in good health. V gene TRBV30 combines with J gene TRBJ2-7; possible D gene TRBD2, 5 bases. CDR3 bases: TGTGCCTGGGGGGAGCGGAACTCCTACGAGCAGTACTTC. Encoded protein: CAWGERNSYEQYF.